A single sample is the source of the 13 T cell receptor beta chains below, sequenced in a study of shared clonotypes between healthy human individuals. The table came from immunoSEQ multiplex PCR; TCRdb's copy has only in-frame clones and leaves some out. The sample lists 1,400,000 or so clones; 98% were seen once. Sequencing was carried out using naive CD4+ T cells sorted from blood. The subset was: CD45RA+ positively selected. These receptors were taken from a young man in good health.

The J gene is TRBJ2-7, the V gene TRBV29-1, with D possibly being TRBD1 (6 bases). Germline CDR1 reads SQVTM; CDR2 reads ANQGSEA. The CDR3 spans 14 residues. Trimming stripped 4 bases from V and 5 bases from J, with 18 bases between. Here the CDR3 reads CSVADLQGLHEQYF. CDR3 DNA sequence: TGCAGCGTTGCGGACCTCCAGGGGCTCCACGAGCAGTACTTC.

The J gene is TRBJ2-7, the V gene TRBV5-4, with 14 bases lining up with TRBD2. This CDR3 has 19 amino acids. V lost 4 bases, J lost 0 bases, and 12 bases stayed unmatched. Germline CDR1 SGHNT, CDR2 YYREEE (reference sequence). The DNA for the CDR3 is TGTGCCAGCAGCCAGCCGGGACTAGCGGGAGAGGGCAGCTCCTACGAGCAGTACTTC. Translating gives CASSQPGLAGEGSSYEQYF.

V usage is TRBV2 and J usage is TRBJ1-1, with TRBD1 matching 9 bases. The CDR3 sequence is 13 residues long. CDR1 SNHLY and CDR2 FYNNEI come from the germline V gene. V was pared by 2 bases and J by 11 bases, with 6 bases of the junction left unmatched. The CDR3 is CASSEYRGQGAFF. For the CDR3, the DNA is TGTGCCAGCAGTGAATATCGCGGACAGGGGGCTTTCTTT.

The rearrangement joins TRBV14 to TRBJ2-1, with D possibly matching TRBD2 (6 bases). The CDR3 extends over 16 amino acids. Trimming cost V 5 bases and J 1 base, with 15 bases left between them. Germline V gene data show CDR1 as SGHDN and CDR2 as FVKESK. The CDR3 spells CASSSYGRGSYNEQFF. The CDR3 bases are TGTGCCAGCAGCTCATACGGGAGAGGTTCCTACAATGAGCAGTTCTTC.

The gene calls are TRBV7-3 and TRBJ2-7, with D perhaps TRBD1 or TRBD2 (5 bases each). The CDR3 runs 14 residues. CDR1 and CDR2 (germline): SGHTA, FQGTGA. V dropped 1 base and J dropped 5 bases, with 12 bases sitting between them. This chain's CDR3 is CASSLNAGSDEQYF. In DNA form, the CDR3 reads TGTGCCAGCAGCTTAAATGCAGGGAGCGACGAGCAGTACTTC.

The gene calls are TRBV13 and TRBJ1-1; 7 bases are a match to TRBD1. CDR1 is PRHDT, CDR2 FYEKMQ, per germline (reference sequence). The CDR3 has 15 amino acids. V lost 4 bases, J lost 6 bases, and 11 bases stayed unmatched. The CDR3: CASSSQTGRWAEAFF. The DNA for the CDR3 is TGTGCCAGCAGCTCACAGACAGGGCGGTGGGCTGAAGCTTTCTTT.

V gene TRBV27 combines with J gene TRBJ2-1, with TRBD1 identical over 9 bases. Germline CDR1 is MNHEY and CDR2 is SMNVEV (reference sequence). The CDR3 sequence is 15 residues long. V was clipped by 5 bases and J by 10 bases; unmatched bases: 12. CDR3 sequence reads: CASSTGQGQTGEQFF. The CDR3 DNA reads TGTGCCAGCAGTACGGGACAGGGTCAAACAGGAGAGCAGTTCTTC.

This sequence joins TRBV27 and TRBJ2-7; a weak D match, TRBD1 (6 bases). V gave up 4 bases and J gave up 3 bases, with 13 bases separating them. Germline loops: CDR1 MNHEY, CDR2 SMNVEV (reference sequence). The CDR3 extends over 14 amino acids. CDR3 in DNA: TGTGCCAGCAGTTCATACAGGGTGAACTACGAGCAGTACTTC. Amino acids: CASSSYRVNYEQYF.

V gene TRBV4-1 combines with J gene TRBJ2-7; D not resolved. The V gene lost 0 bases and the J gene lost 4 bases, with 13 bases spanning the gap. The length of the CDR3 is 15 residues. Germline-derived CDR1 and CDR2 are MGHRA and YSYEKL. The DNA for the CDR3 is TGCGCCAGCAGCCAAGATTGGGTGAGTGGGTACGAGCAGTACTTC. Amino acid sequence: CASSQDWVSGYEQYF.

The rearrangement joins TRBV7-2 to TRBJ2-7; D possibly corresponds to TRBD2 (5 bases). Germline CDR1 SGHTA, CDR2 FQGNSA. V lost 5 bases and J 5 bases, leaving 22 bases between the germline ends. The CDR3 spans 16 residues. As DNA, the CDR3 is TGTGCCAGCAGCCCCGAGCCTGGAAGGGCGAGGGACGAGCAGTACTTC. Encoded protein: CASSPEPGRARDEQYF.

The rearrangement joins TRBV4-3 to TRBJ2-1; D unresolved. The V gene lost 1 base and the J gene lost 3 bases, with 10 bases spanning the gap. This CDR3 contains 15 residues. Germline lookup yields CDR1 LGHNA and CDR2 YSLEER. This chain's CDR3 is CASSQGLGLYNEQFF. DNA of the CDR3: TGCGCCAGCAGCCAAGGATTAGGCCTCTACAATGAGCAGTTCTTC.

The rearrangement links TRBV7-9 to TRBJ2-1; D gene ambiguous. The V end lost 4 bases, the J end lost 9 bases, and 7 bases lay between the germline ends. This CDR3 comprises 11 residues. Germline CDR1 reads SEHNR; CDR2 reads FQNEAQ (reference sequence). CDR3 nucleotide sequence: TGTGCCAGCAGCTCGGGCAGTGAGCAGTTCTTC. Translated: CASSSGSEQFF. The full variable domain, with the rest looked up from reference TRBV7-9 and TRBJ2-1, is DTGVSQNPRHKITKRGQNVTFRCDPISEHNRLYWYRQTLGQGPEFLTYFQNEAQLEKSRLLSDRFSAERPKGSFSTLEIQRTEQGDSAMYLCASSSGSEQFFGPGTRLTVL.

This sequence joins TRBV7-9 and TRBJ2-1, with 8 nucleotides matching TRBD1. Germline CDR1 and CDR2: SEHNR and FQNEAQ (reference sequence). Trimming at V came to 4 bases and at J to 7 bases, leaving 9 bases not matched to a gene. This CDR3 spans 15 amino acids. In nucleotides, the CDR3 is TGTGCCAGCAGCTCCTACTGGACAGGGAGGAATGAGCAGTTCTTC. It is translated as CASSSYWTGRNEQFF.